Shown below are 14 T cell receptor beta chains from a single sample sequenced in a study of shared clonotypes between healthy human individuals. Generated by immunoSEQ multiplex PCR, the TCRdb table keeps only in-frame clones and is missing some. The data contain hundreds of thousands of clones, 95% to 96% of them seen just once; the ten biggest clones take up 0.095% to 0.12%. CD8 cells classed as naive were CD45RO-negative and positively selected for CCR7, excluding terminally differentiated effector memory CD45RA+ cells. Sequenced material: naive CD8+ T cells sorted from blood. All receptors come from a woman aged 25 to 39 in good health.

The chain combines TRBV6-5 with TRBJ2-7; tentatively, D is TRBD1 or TRBD2 (5 bases each). CDR1 is MNHEY, CDR2 SVGAGI, per germline. The CDR3 covers 14 residues. V lost 2 bases and J lost 7, with 15 bases in between. CDR3 DNA sequence: TGTGCCAGCAGTTACGGTCCGGGACGTTGGGAGCAGTACTTC. Protein: CASSYGPGRWEQYF.

This chain connects TRBV11-2 to TRBJ2-7; 7 nucleotides match TRBD2. V was clipped by 3 bases and J by 2 bases; unmatched bases: 4. Germline CDR1 is SGHAT and CDR2 is FQNNGV. The CDR3 runs to 14 residues. In DNA form, the CDR3 reads TGTGCCAGCAGCTTTGAAGCGGGAACCTACGAGCAGTACTTC. It codes for CASSFEAGTYEQYF.

This chain uses TRBV7-9 with TRBJ2-1, with TRBD2 identical over 12 bases. After removal of 5 bases from V and 8 bases from J, the junction contained 7 bases not matched to a gene. CDR1 and CDR2 from the germline V gene are SEHNR and FQNEAQ (reference sequence). The CDR3 is 15 amino acids. In nucleotides, the CDR3 is TGTGCCAGCAGCGGGCCGGGACTAGCGGGCGATGAGCAGTTCTTC. Residues: CASSGPGLAGDEQFF.

The rearrangement uses TRBV11-2 and TRBJ1-1; a possible D gene is TRBD1 (6 bases). The length of the CDR3 is 13 residues. Trimming took off 1 base at V and 6 bases at J, with 9 bases between the two ends. Germline values: CDR1 SGHAT, CDR2 FQNNGV. The CDR3 loop reads CASSLAQGPEAFF. The CDR3, as DNA: TGTGCCAGCAGCTTAGCACAGGGTCCTGAAGCTTTCTTT.

About this clone itself: The sample holds other DNA sequences that translate to the same CDR3. The chain couples TRBV19 to TRBJ2-7; D gene ambiguous. From germline, CDR1 is LNHDA and CDR2 SQIVND (reference sequence). V lost 6 bases and J 4 bases, leaving 10 bases between the germline ends. CDR3 length equals 12 residues. CDR3 amino acids: CASSPGLYEQYF. The CDR3 coding sequence is TGTGCCAGTAGCCCGGGCCTTTACGAGCAGTACTTC.

The chain combines TRBV29-1 with TRBJ2-7; TRBD2 agrees at 7 bases. In germline, CDR1 is SQVTM, CDR2 ANQGSEA. The CDR3 covers 13 residues. The V gene end was trimmed by 7 bases and the J gene end by 2 bases; junction bases not matched to a gene: 8. The CDR3 coding sequence is TGCAGCGGGGGGGGATTAGTAACCTACGAGCAGTACTTC. Its protein is CSGGGLVTYEQYF.

This chain uses TRBV11-2 with TRBJ2-1, with 7 positions matching TRBD2. With 5 bases clipped from V and 0 bases from J, the junction kept 4 bases outside the gene matches. CDR3 length: 15 amino acids. The germline V gene encodes CDR1 SGHAT and CDR2 FQNNGV. The chain's CDR3 is CASSLVAGSYNEQFF. The CDR3 DNA sequence: TGTGCCAGCAGCCTCGTAGCGGGCTCCTACAATGAGCAGTTCTTC.

V gene TRBV19 combines with J gene TRBJ1-1; no reliable D call. V shed 3 bases and J shed 1 base, with 12 bases lying between them. The CDR3 has 15 residues. Germline V gene data show CDR1 as LNHDA and CDR2 as SQIVND (reference sequence). Written as DNA, the CDR3 is TGTGCCAGTAGTATTATGGTCAGTTCGAACACTGAAGCTTTCTTT. It is translated as CASSIMVSSNTEAFF.

The chain is built from TRBV2 and TRBJ2-3, with D perhaps matching TRBD1 (5 bases). This CDR3 region has 16 residues. CDR1 SNHLY and CDR2 FYNNEI come from the germline V gene. V shed 1 base and J shed 5 bases, with 16 bases lying between them. The CDR3, as DNA: TGTGCCAGCAGTGAAGTCTTAACCGGGCAGGGAGATACGCAGTATTTT. It translates to CASSEVLTGQGDTQYF.

The chain links TRBV25-1 to TRBJ1-6; D is ambiguous. The CDR3 is 15 amino acids. The germline V gene has CDR1 MGHDK and CDR2 SYGVNS. Trimming pared 3 bases from V and 7 bases from J, leaving 13 bases between. The CDR3, as DNA: TGTGCCAGCAGTGATTGGCTAGATGAGAATTCACCCCTCCACTTT. Its translation is CASSDWLDENSPLHF.

This clone has a single count. The gene calls are TRBV28 and TRBJ2-1; 7 positions agree with TRBD1. Germline trimming cut 10 bases from V and 3 bases from J; bases unmatched to any gene: 6. The CDR3 is made up of 13 amino acids. Germline V gene sequence: CDR1 MDHEN, CDR2 SYDVKM. The CDR3 is CATHRDSYNEQFF. The CDR3, as DNA: TGTGCCACCCACCGGGACAGCTACAATGAGCAGTTCTTC.

This clone was seen a single time. V usage is TRBV4-1 and J usage is TRBJ2-7; 10 bases are shared with TRBD2. Germline V gene lookup returns CDR1 MGHRA and CDR2 YSYEKL. The CDR3 is 19 amino acids. V shed 0 bases, J shed 0 bases, and the junction held 11 bases outside the gene matches. CDR3 bases: TGCGCCAGCAGCCAAGAGGGGGGAAGCGGGAGGGTCAACTCCTACGAGCAGTACTTC. Translating gives CASSQEGGSGRVNSYEQYF.

V usage is TRBV28 and J usage is TRBJ2-7; unclear D gene. The CDR3 totals 11 residues. Trimming removed 3 bases from V and 6 bases from J, with 6 bases in between. The germline V gene has CDR1 MDHEN and CDR2 SYDVKM. The CDR3 spells CASSLVAEQYF. DNA of the CDR3: TGTGCCAGCAGTTTGGTGGCCGAGCAGTACTTC.

The chain links TRBV7-9 to TRBJ2-1, with 11 bases fitting TRBD2. Trimming took 4 bases from V and 7 from J; bases not matched to a gene: 9. CDR3 length equals 16 residues. Germline V gene sequence: CDR1 SEHNR, CDR2 FQNEAQ (reference sequence). CDR3 coding DNA: TGTGCCAGCAGCTCACAACTAGCGGGAGTGGCAAATGAGCAGTTCTTC. Its protein is CASSSQLAGVANEQFF.